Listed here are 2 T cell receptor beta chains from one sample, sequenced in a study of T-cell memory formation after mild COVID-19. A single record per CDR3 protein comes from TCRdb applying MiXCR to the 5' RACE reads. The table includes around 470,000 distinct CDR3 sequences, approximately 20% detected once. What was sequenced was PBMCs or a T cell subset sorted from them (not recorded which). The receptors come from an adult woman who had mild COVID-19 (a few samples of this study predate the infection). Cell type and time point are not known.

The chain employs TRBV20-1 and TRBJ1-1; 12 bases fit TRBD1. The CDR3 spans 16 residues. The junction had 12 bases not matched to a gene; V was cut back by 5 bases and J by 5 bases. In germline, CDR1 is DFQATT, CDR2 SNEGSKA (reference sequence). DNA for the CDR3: TGCAGTGCTGAGCACCGGGACAGGGGGCCCGGGACTGAAGCTTTCTTT. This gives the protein CSAEHRDRGPGTEAFF.

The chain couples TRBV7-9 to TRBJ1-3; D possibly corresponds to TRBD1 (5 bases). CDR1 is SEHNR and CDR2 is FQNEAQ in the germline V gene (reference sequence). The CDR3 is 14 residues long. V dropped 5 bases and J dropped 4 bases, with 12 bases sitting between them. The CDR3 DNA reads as TGTGCCAGCAGCCCACAGGCGTGGGGAAACACCATATATTTT. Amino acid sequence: CASSPQAWGNTIYF.